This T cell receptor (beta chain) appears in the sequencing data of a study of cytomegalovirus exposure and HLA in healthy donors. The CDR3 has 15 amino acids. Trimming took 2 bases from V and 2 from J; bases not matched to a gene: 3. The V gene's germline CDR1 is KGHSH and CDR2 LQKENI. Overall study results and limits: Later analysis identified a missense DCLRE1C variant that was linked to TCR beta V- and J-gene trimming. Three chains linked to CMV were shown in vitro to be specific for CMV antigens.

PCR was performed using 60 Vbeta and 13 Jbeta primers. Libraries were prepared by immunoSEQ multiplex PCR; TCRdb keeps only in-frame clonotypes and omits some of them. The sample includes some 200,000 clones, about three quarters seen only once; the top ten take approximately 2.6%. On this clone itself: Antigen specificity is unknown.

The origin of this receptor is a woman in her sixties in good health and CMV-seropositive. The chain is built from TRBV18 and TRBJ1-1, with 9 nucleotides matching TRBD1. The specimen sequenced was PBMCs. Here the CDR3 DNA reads TGTGCCAGCTCACCATGGGACAGGGTTAACACTGAAGCTTTCTTT. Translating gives CASSPWDRVNTEAFF.